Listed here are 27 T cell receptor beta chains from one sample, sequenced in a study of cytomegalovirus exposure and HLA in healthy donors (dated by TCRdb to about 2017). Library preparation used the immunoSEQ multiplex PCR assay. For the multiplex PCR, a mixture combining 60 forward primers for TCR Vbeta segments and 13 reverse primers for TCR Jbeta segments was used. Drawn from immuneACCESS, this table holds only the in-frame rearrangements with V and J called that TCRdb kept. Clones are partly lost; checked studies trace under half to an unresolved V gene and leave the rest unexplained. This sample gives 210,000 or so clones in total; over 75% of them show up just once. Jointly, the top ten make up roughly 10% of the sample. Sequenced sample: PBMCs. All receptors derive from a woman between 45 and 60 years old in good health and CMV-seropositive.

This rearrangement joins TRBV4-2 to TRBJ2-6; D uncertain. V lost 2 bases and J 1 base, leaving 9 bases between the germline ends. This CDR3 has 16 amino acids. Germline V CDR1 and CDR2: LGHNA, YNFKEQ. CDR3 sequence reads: CASSQSQASGANVLTF. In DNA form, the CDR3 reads TGTGCCAGCAGCCAAAGCCAGGCGTCTGGGGCCAACGTCCTGACTTTC.

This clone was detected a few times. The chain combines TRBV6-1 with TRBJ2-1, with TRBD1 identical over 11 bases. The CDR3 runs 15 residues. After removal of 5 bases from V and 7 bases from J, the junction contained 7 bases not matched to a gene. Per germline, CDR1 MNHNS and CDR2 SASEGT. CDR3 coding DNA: TGTGCCAGCAGTTCGGACAGGGGGCATAAGAATGAGCAGTTCTTC. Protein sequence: CASSSDRGHKNEQFF.

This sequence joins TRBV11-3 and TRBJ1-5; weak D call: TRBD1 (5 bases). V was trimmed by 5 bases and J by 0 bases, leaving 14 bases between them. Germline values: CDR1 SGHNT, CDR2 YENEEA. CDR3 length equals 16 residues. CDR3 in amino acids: CASSPRQKYSNQPQHF. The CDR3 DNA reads TGTGCCAGCAGCCCACGACAGAAATATAGCAATCAGCCCCAGCATTTT.

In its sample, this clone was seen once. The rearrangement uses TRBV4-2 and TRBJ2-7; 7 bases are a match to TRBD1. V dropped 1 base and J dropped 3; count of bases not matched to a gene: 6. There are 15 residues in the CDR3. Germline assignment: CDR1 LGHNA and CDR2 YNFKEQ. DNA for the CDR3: TGTGCCAGCAGCCAAGCGACAGGGTCGGTCTACGAGCAGTACTTC. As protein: CASSQATGSVYEQYF.

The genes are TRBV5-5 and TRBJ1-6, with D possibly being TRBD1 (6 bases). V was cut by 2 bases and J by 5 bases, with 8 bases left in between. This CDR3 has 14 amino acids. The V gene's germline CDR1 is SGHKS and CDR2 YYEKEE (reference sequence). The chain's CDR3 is CASSLGGNNSPLHF. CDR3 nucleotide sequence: TGTGCCAGCAGCTTAGGGGGAAATAATTCACCCCTCCACTTT.

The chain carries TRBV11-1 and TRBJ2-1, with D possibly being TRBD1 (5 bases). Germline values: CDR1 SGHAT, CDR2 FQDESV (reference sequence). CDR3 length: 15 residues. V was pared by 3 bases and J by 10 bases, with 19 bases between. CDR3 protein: CASSFPSGGASEQFF. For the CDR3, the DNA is TGTGCCAGCAGCTTTCCCAGTGGTGGGGCGAGCGAGCAGTTCTTC. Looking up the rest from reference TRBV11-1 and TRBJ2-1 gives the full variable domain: EAEVAQSPRYKITEKSQAVAFWCDPISGHATLYWYRQILGQGPELLVQFQDESVVDDSQLPKDRFSAERLKGVDSTLKIQPAELGDSAMYLCASSFPSGGASEQFFGPGTRLTVL.

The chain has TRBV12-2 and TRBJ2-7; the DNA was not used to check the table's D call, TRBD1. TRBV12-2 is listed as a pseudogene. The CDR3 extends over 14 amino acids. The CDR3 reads CASRLAVRTYEQYF. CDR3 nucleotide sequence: TGTGCAAGTCGCTTAGCGGTCAGAACCTACGAGCAGTACTTC.

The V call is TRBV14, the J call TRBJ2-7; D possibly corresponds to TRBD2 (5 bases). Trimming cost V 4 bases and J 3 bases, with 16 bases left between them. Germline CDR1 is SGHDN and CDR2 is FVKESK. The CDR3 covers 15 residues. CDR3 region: CASSPAGRTFYEQYF. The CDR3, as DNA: TGTGCCAGCAGCCCAGCCGGACGGACTTTCTACGAGCAGTACTTC.

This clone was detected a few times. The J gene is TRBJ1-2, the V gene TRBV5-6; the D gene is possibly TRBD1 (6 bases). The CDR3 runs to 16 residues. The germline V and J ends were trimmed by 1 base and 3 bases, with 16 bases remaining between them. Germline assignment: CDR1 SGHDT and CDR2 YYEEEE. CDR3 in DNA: TGTGCCAGCAGCTTGTTTCGTAGGGGGAGCGACTATGGCTACACCTTC. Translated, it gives CASSLFRRGSDYGYTF. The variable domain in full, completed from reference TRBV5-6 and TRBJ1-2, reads DAGVTQSPTHLIKTRGQQVTLRCSPKSGHDTVSWYQQALGQGPQFIFQYYEEEERQRGNFPDRFSGHQFPNYSSELNVNALLLGDSALYLCASSLFRRGSDYGYTFGSGTRLTVV.

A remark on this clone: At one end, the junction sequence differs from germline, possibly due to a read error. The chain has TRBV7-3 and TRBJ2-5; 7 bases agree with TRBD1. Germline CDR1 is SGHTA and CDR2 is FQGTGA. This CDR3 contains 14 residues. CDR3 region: CASSSTGSGEAQYF. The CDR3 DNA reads TGTGCCAGCAGCTCGACAGGGTCCGGAGAGGCCCAGTACTTC.

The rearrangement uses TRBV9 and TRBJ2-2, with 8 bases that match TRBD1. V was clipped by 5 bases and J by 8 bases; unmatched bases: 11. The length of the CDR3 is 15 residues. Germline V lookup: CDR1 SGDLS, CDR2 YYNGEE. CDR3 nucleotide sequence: TGTGCCAGCAGAGCCCCGGGACAGGAGGAGGGGGAGCTGTTTTTT. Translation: CASRAPGQEEGELFF.

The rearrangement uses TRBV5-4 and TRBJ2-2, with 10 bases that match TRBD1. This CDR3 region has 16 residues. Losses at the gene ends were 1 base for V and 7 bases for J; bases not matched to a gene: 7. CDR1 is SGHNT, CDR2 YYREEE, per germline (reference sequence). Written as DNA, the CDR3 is TGTGCCAGCAGCTTGACGGGACAGGGGTTTATCGGGGAGCTGTTTTTT. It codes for CASSLTGQGFIGELFF.

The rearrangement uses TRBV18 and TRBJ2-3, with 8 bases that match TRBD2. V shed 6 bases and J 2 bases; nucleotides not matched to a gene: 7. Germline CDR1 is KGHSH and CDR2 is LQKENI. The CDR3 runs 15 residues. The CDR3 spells CASSRGGGYTDTQYF. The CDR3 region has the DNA TGTGCCAGCTCCCGAGGCGGGGGGTACACAGATACGCAGTATTTT.

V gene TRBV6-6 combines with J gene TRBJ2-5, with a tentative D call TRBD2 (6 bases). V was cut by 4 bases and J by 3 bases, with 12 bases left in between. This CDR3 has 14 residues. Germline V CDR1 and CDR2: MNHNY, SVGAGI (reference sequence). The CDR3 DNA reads TGTGCCAGCAGTTCACGGGACTCCGAAGAGACCCAGTACTTC. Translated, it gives CASSSRDSEETQYF.

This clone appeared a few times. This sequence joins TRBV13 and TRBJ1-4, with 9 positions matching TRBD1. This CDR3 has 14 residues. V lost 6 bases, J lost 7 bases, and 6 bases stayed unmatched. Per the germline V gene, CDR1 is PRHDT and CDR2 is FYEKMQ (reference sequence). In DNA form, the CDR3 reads TGTGCCAGCAGAGGGACAGGGTATAGTGAAAAACTGTTTTTT. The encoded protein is CASRGTGYSEKLFF.

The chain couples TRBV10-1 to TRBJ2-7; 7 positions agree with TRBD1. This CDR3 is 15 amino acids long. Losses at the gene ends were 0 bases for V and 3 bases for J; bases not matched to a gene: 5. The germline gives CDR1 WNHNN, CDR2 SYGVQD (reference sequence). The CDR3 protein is CASSESADRIYEQYF. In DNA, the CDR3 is TGCGCCAGCAGTGAGTCAGCGGACAGGATCTACGAGCAGTACTTC.

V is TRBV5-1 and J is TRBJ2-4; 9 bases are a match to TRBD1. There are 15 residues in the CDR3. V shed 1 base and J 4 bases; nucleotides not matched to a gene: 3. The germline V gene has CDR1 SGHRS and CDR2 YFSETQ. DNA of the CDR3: TGCGCCAGCAGCTTGACCGACAGGGGGAAAAACATTCAGTACTTC. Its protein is CASSLTDRGKNIQYF.

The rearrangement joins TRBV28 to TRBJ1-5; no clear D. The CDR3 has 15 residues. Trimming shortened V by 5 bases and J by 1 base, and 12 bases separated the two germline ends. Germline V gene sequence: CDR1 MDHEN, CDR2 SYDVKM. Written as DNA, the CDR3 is TGTGCCAGCAGTACCTTCCGCGTGAGCAATCAGCCCCAGCATTTT. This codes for CASSTFRVSNQPQHF.

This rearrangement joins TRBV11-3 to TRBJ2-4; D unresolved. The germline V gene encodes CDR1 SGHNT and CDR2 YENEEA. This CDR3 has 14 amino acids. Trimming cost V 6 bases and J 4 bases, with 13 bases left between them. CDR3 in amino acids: CASSPGGDKNIQYF. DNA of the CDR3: TGTGCCAGCAGTCCCGGCGGAGATAAAAACATTCAGTACTTC.

CDR3 sequence reads: CASSLGGEGGEAFF. In DNA, the CDR3 is TGTGCCAGCAGCTTAGGGGGGGAGGGAGGTGAAGCTTTCTTT. V usage is TRBV28 and J usage is TRBJ1-1; D possibly corresponds to TRBD1 (6 bases). V was trimmed by 6 bases and J by 7 bases, leaving 18 bases between them. CDR1 and CDR2 from the germline V gene are MDHEN and SYDVKM. This CDR3 has 14 amino acids.

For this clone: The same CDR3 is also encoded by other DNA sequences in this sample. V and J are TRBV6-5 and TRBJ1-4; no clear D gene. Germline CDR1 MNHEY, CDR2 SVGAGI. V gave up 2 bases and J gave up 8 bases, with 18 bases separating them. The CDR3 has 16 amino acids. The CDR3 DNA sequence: TGTGCCAGCAGTTACGTTGGCGGGGAGGAGGCAGAAAAACTGTTTTTT. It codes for CASSYVGGEEAEKLFF.

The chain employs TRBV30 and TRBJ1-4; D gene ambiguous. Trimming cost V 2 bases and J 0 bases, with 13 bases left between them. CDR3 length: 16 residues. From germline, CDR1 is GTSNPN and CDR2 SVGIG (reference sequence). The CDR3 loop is CAWSSGPASTNEKLFF. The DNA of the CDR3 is TGTGCCTGGAGTAGCGGGCCAGCCTCAACTAATGAAAAACTGTTTTTT.

The CDR3 bases are TGTGCCAGTAGTATGAGCGGGGGATACAACAATGAGCAGTTCTTC. Its translation is CASSMSGGYNNEQFF. The V and J genes are TRBV19 and TRBJ2-1; TRBD2 agrees at 8 bases. V trimming: 3 bases; J trimming: 5 bases; junction bases outside the gene matches: 6. CDR3 length: 15 residues. CDR1 and CDR2 from the germline V gene are LNHDA and SQIVND (reference sequence).

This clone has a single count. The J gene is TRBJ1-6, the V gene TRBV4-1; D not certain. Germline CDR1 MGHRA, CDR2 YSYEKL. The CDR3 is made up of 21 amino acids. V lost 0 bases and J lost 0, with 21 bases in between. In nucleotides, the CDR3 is TGCGCCAGCAGCCAAGAAATTTTACGCTTGTTGGAGAGCTCCTATAATTCACCCCTCCACTTT. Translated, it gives CASSQEILRLLESSYNSPLHF.

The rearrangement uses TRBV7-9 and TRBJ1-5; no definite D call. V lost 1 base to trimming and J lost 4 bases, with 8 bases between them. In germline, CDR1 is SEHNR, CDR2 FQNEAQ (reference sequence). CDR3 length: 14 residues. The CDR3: CASSLVGRNQPQHF. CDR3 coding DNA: TGTGCCAGCAGCTTAGTGGGGAGAAATCAGCCCCAGCATTTT.

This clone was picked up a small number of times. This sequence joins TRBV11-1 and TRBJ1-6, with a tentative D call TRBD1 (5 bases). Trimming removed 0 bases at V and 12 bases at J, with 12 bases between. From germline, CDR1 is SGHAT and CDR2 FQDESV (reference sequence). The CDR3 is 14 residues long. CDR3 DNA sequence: TGTGCCAGCAGCTTAGCCAGTGGAAGGGGACCCCTCCACTTT. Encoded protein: CASSLASGRGPLHF.

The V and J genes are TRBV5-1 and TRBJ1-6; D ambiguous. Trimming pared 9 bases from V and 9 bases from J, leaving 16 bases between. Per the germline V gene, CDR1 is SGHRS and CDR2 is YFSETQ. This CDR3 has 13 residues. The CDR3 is CATRTSGTSPLHF. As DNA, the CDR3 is TGCGCCACCCGGACCTCGGGAACTTCACCCCTCCACTTT.